These 14 T cell receptor beta chains were sequenced from one sample in a study of molecular identifiers for immune sequencing clone quantification. TCRdb reprocessed the PCR reads with MiXCR, giving one entry per CDR3 protein. The sample lists about 36,000 distinct CDR3 sequences; about 19% were seen once. Sequenced sample: naive CD8+ T cells from blood, with Jurkat cell RNA spiked in. As to subset: FACS-sorted CD8+CD4-CCR7+CD45RA+ naive T cells. All receptors derive from a human donor in good health. Some libraries in this study had Jurkat cell RNA spiked in.

Ten or more counts support this clonotype. The gene calls are TRBV9 and TRBJ2-2; perhaps TRBD1 as D (6 bases). This CDR3 region has 17 residues. Per germline, CDR1 SGDLS and CDR2 YYNGEE. Trimming shortened V by 1 base and J by 0 bases, and 13 bases separated the two germline ends. The CDR3 protein is CASSVTGTPSNTGELFF. Written as DNA, the CDR3 is TGTGCCAGCAGCGTAACAGGGACACCCTCGAACACCGGGGAGCTGTTTTTT. Based on the CDR3 plus reference TRBV9 and TRBJ2-2, the full variable domain is DSGVTQTPKHLITATGQRVTLRCSPRSGDLSVYWYQQSLDQGLQFLIQYYNGEERAKGNILERFSAQQFPDLHSELNLSSLELGDSALYFCASSVTGTPSNTGELFFGEGSRLTVL.

This clonotype was detected ten times or more. This sequence joins TRBV3-1 and TRBJ2-5; unclear D gene. CDR1 is LGHDT, CDR2 YNNKEL, per germline (reference sequence). The length of the CDR3 is 13 residues. V was cut by 1 base and J by 5 bases, with 8 bases left in between. In nucleotides, the CDR3 is TGTGCCAGCAGCCAAGGTGCCGGGGAGACCCAGTACTTC. Its translation: CASSQGAGETQYF.

A remark on this clonotype: This may arise from a read error, as a much more abundant clone is one base away. This chain connects TRBV29-1 to TRBJ1-1, with a weak D call TRBD1 (6 bases). The germline V gene encodes CDR1 SQVTM and CDR2 ANQGSEA. The CDR3 sequence is 14 residues long. CDR3 sequence: CNVEGVGGGTEAFF. In DNA, the CDR3 is TGCAACGTTGAGGGGGTAGGAGGGGGCACTGAAGCTTTCTTT.

This clonotype came up many times. The J gene is TRBJ2-3, the V gene TRBV27; D is uncertain. With 0 bases removed from V and 1 base from J, the gap between germline ends came to 2 bases. The germline CDR1 and CDR2 sequences are MNHEY and SMNVEV (reference sequence). This CDR3 has 13 residues. CDR3 bases: TGTGCCAGCAGTTTATCGGGCACAGATACGCAGTATTTT. Protein product: CASSLSGTDTQYF.

As for this clonotype: This clone may be a read error of a much larger clone one base away. This chain connects TRBV21-1 to TRBJ1-1; TRBD1 is the table's D call, not checked against the DNA. TRBV21-1 is a known pseudogene. The CDR3 covers 12 residues. CDR3 loop: CVSSGLNTEAFF. CDR3 sequence (DNA): TGTGTCAGCTCAGGGTTGAACACTGAAGCTTTCTTT.

By share, this clonotype counts as medium-sized. The chain recombines TRBV7-9 with TRBJ2-5; D not resolved. The CDR3 loop spans 11 amino acids. Germline V gene lookup returns CDR1 SEHNR and CDR2 FQNEAQ (reference sequence). Trimming took 5 bases from V and 7 from J, leaving 8 bases between them. CDR3 DNA: TGTGCCAGCAGCCCGTCTAGGACCCAGTACTTC. Amino acids: CASSPSRTQYF.

This clonotype was recorded at least ten times. The chain uses TRBV7-6 and TRBJ2-4, with D possibly TRBD2 on 6 matching bases. Per germline, CDR1 SGHVS and CDR2 FNYEAQ. The CDR3 contains 14 residues. The germline V and J ends were trimmed by 5 bases and 1 base, with 9 bases remaining between them. The CDR3 DNA is TGTGCCAGCAGCCCGGGGGTTGCCAAAAACATTCAGTACTTC. This translates into CASSPGVAKNIQYF.

This clonotype showed up many times. This chain uses TRBV4-3 with TRBJ2-3, with a possible D match to TRBD2 (6 bases). CDR3 size: 16 residues. The ends were cut back, 0 bases at V and 6 bases at J, with 16 bases in the middle. The germline gives CDR1 LGHNA, CDR2 YSLEER. Here the CDR3 DNA reads TGCGCCAGCAGCCAAGAGGGACTGGGGGTATGGGATACGCAGTATTTT. This encodes CASSQEGLGVWDTQYF.

This clonotype was recorded a few times. The rearrangement joins TRBV2 to TRBJ2-7; unclear D gene. This CDR3 is 17 amino acids long. CDR1 SNHLY and CDR2 FYNNEI come from the germline V gene. V dropped 3 bases and J dropped 4 bases, with 22 bases sitting between them. This CDR3 reads CASSDIRAATNNYEQYF. The CDR3 coding sequence is TGTGCCAGCAGTGACATTAGGGCGGCCACAAACAATTACGAGCAGTACTTC.

This clonotype showed up many times. The rearrangement joins TRBV24-1 to TRBJ2-7, with 10 positions matching TRBD2. This CDR3 comprises 16 residues. The junction had 6 bases not matched to a gene; V was cut back by 3 bases and J by 2 bases. Germline CDR1 reads KGHDR; CDR2 reads SFDVKD. The CDR3 loop is CATSDSGSGRPYEQYF. CDR3 DNA: TGTGCCACCAGTGATAGCGGTAGCGGGAGGCCCTACGAGCAGTACTTC.

This clonotype was found a few times. The gene calls are TRBV9 and TRBJ1-3; 7 bases map to TRBD1. CDR3 length: 15 amino acids. The germline gives CDR1 SGDLS, CDR2 YYNGEE. Germline trimming cut 1 base from V and 4 bases from J; bases unmatched to any gene: 5. In DNA form, the CDR3 reads TGTGCCAGCAGCGTAAATCCGGGACAGGGAAACACCATATATTTT. Its protein is CASSVNPGQGNTIYF. The whole variable domain, filled in from reference TRBV9 and TRBJ1-3, reads DSGVTQTPKHLITATGQRVTLRCSPRSGDLSVYWYQQSLDQGLQFLIQYYNGEERAKGNILERFSAQQFPDLHSELNLSSLELGDSALYFCASSVNPGQGNTIYFGEGSWLTVV.

CDR3 DNA sequence: TGTGCCAGCAGCATATCAACAGGGCGCTACGAGCAGTACTTC. This encodes CASSISTGRYEQYF. The rearrangement uses TRBV11-2 and TRBJ2-7, with D tentatively TRBD1 (6 bases). CDR1 and CDR2 (germline): SGHAT, FQNNGV. Trimming pared 5 bases from V and 3 bases from J, leaving 14 bases between. This CDR3 is 14 amino acids long.

This clonotype has at least ten counts. The chain uses TRBV27 and TRBJ1-1; D gene uncertain. The germline gives CDR1 MNHEY, CDR2 SMNVEV (reference sequence). V was shortened by 6 bases and J by 0 bases, with 11 bases between the two germline ends. The CDR3 is 14 residues long. The CDR3 DNA reads TGTGCCAGCAGCGGAGGACTGCTGAACACTGAAGCTTTCTTT. Protein: CASSGGLLNTEAFF.

This clonotype was detected many times. The rearrangement joins TRBV6-5 to TRBJ2-1; D ambiguous. CDR1 is MNHEY and CDR2 is SVGAGI in the germline V gene. The CDR3 spans 11 residues. Between the trimmed V and J ends, which lost 2 bases and 10 bases, there was a span of 6 bases. For the CDR3, the DNA is TGTGCCAGCAGTTACGGCGCGGAGCAGTTCTTC. Translated: CASSYGAEQFF.